These 9 T cell receptor beta chains originate from one sample sequenced in a study of Ad26.COV2.S vaccination and SARS-CoV-2 variants. Described treatment: 19 received Ad26.COV2.S at low or high dose, single or two shots; 5 received placebo; per-sample allocation not given. The samples were gathered on day 63 after the first injection of vaccine or placebo. Profiling relied on immunoSEQ multiplex PCR, and the TCRdb table lists in-frame clones only, not all of them. The sample has around 450,000 clones, 75% to 90% seen once. The sample consisted of peripheral blood, taken in a trial of Ad26.COV2.S vaccine versus placebo. The source is a person between 18 and 59 years old who received the Ad26.COV2.S COVID-19 vaccine or a placebo.

V is TRBV7-2 and J is TRBJ2-7; 11 bases align to TRBD2. The ends lost 5 bases at V and 2 bases at J; junction bases unmatched: 5. Germline values: CDR1 SGHTA, CDR2 FQGNSA. The CDR3 sequence is 15 residues long. The CDR3 spells CASSELAGDTYEQYV. CDR3 coding DNA: TGTGCCAGCAGCGAACTAGCGGGGGATACCTACGAGCAGTACGTC.

The V call is TRBV5-6, the J call TRBJ1-6; 8 bases are shared with TRBD1. This CDR3 has 14 amino acids. CDR1 and CDR2 from the germline V gene are SGHDT and YYEEEE. With 4 bases clipped from V and 9 bases from J, the junction kept 6 bases outside the gene matches. Here the CDR3 reads CASSPGQVSSPLHF. As DNA, the CDR3 is TGTGCCAGCAGCCCGGGACAGGTGAGTTCACCCCTCCACTTT. The whole variable domain, filled in from reference TRBV5-6 and TRBJ1-6, reads DAGVTQSPTHLIKTRGQQVTLRCSPKSGHDTVSWYQQALGQGPQFIFQYYEEEERQRGNFPDRFSGHQFPNYSSELNVNALLLGDSALYLCASSPGQVSSPLHFGNGTRLTVT.

As regards this clone: At the DNA level, this CDR3 is encoded by other sequences in the same sample as well. The chain joins TRBV7-2 to TRBJ1-2; no clear D. The germline V gene has CDR1 SGHTA and CDR2 FQGNSA. CDR3 size: 13 residues. Trimming removed 0 bases at V and 4 bases at J, with 6 bases between. CDR3 protein: CASSLAAGYGYTF. DNA for the CDR3: TGTGCCAGCAGCTTAGCGGCAGGCTATGGCTACACCTTC.

CDR3 residues: CASTRPPYGYTF. In DNA, the CDR3 is TGTGCCTCAACCCGGCCCCCCTATGGCTACACCTTC. J is TRBJ1-2 and V is TRBV30; no firm D call. V was pared by 7 bases and J by 4 bases, with 13 bases between. The CDR3 spans 12 residues. The germline V gene has CDR1 GTSNPN and CDR2 SVGIG (reference sequence).

The V call is TRBV2, the J call TRBJ1-2; D perhaps matches TRBD1 (5 bases). The CDR3 covers 12 residues. Trimming left V 4 bases short and J 4 bases short, with 7 bases between. Germline CDR1 reads SNHLY; CDR2 reads FYNNEI. The CDR3 protein is CASSGDSYGYTF. CDR3 coding DNA: TGTGCCAGCAGTGGTGACAGCTATGGCTACACCTTC.

The V and J genes are TRBV9 and TRBJ1-4; 8 bases line up with TRBD1. Germline CDR1 is SGDLS and CDR2 is YYNGEE. J gave up 7 bases and V 3 bases, and 8 bases lay outside the gene matches. This CDR3 contains 15 residues. CDR3 in DNA: TGTGCCAGCAGCGAAAACAGGGGGTCTGGTGAAAAACTGTTTTTT. Translation: CASSENRGSGEKLFF.

The rearrangement joins TRBV5-1 to TRBJ2-1; the D gene is possibly TRBD1 (5 bases). Trimming cost V 0 bases and J 9 bases, with 19 bases left between them. This CDR3 has 16 residues. Looked up from germline, CDR1 is SGHRS and CDR2 is YFSETQ. This CDR3 reads CASSLVGLTGQGEQFF. The DNA for the CDR3 is TGCGCCAGCAGCTTGGTTGGGTTGACCGGCCAGGGTGAGCAGTTCTTC.

The chain joins TRBV30 to TRBJ2-3, with D uncertain. This CDR3 contains 15 residues. V gave up 3 bases and J gave up 2 bases, with 15 bases separating them. CDR1 is GTSNPN, CDR2 SVGIG, per germline (reference sequence). The CDR3 DNA reads TGTGCCTGGAGGCCGGGCAGAAAATACACAGATACGCAGTATTTT. This encodes CAWRPGRKYTDTQYF.

The CDR3: CASSLVGWDTGELFF. In DNA form, the CDR3 reads TGCGCCAGCAGCTTGGTGGGATGGGACACCGGGGAGCTGTTTTTT. The chain links TRBV5-1 to TRBJ2-2; D remains unclear. The CDR3 loop spans 15 amino acids. Per germline, CDR1 SGHRS and CDR2 YFSETQ. The V end lost 0 bases, the J end lost 3 bases, and 9 bases lay between the germline ends. Looking up the rest from reference TRBV5-1 and TRBJ2-2 gives the full variable domain: KAGVTQTPRYLIKTRGQQVTLSCSPISGHRSVSWYQQTPGQGLQFLFEYFSETQRNKGNFPGRFSGRQFSNSRSEMNVSTLELGDSALYLCASSLVGWDTGELFFGEGSRLTVL.